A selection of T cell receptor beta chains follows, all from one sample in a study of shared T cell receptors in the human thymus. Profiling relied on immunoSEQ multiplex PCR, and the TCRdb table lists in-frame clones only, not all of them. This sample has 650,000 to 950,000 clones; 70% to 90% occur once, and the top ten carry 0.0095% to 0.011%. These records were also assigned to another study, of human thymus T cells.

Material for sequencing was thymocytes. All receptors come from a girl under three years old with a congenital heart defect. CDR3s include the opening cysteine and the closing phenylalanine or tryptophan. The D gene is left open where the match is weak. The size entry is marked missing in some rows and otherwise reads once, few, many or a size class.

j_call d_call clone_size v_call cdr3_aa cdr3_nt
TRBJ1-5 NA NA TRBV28 CASEQGIYQPQHF TGTGCCAGCGAACAGGGAATTTATCAGCCCCAGCATTTT
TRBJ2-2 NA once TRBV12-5 CASGLVGRDPMTGELFF TGTGCTAGTGGTTTGGTAGGGCGGGATCCTATGACCGGGGAGCTGTTTTTT
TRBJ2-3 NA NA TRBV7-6 CASSSETGRDTQYF TGTGCCAGCAGCTCAGAGACAGGAAGGGATACGCAGTATTTT
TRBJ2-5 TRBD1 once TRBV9 CASSDRGQGKATQETQYF TGTGCCAGCAGCGATCGGGGACAGGGGAAGGCGACCCAAGAGACCCAGTACTTC
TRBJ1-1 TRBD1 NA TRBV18 CASSSLAGQGLYTEAFF TGTGCCAGCTCATCCCTCGCAGGACAGGGTCTGTACACTGAAGCTTTCTTT
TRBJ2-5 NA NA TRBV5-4 CASSLSPNMGGETQYF TGTGCCAGCAGCTTGTCCCCGAACATGGGGGGAGAGACCCAGTACTTC
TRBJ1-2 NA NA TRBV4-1 CASSQARQESYGYTF TGCGCCAGCAGCCAAGCGAGACAGGAGTCCTATGGCTACACCTTC
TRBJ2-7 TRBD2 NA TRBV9 CASSVAPSAPKRGVATSYEQYF TGTGCCAGCAGCGTAGCCCCCTCCGCCCCTAAGCGGGGGGTCGCTACTTCCTACGAGCAGTACTTC
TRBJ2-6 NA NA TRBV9 CASSLTSISGANVLTF TGTGCCAGCAGCCTCACCTCTATCTCTGGGGCCAACGTCCTGACTTTC
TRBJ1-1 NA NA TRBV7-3 CASSTEQGRSAQAFF TGTGCCAGCAGCACAGAACAGGGTAGATCAGCCCAAGCTTTCTTT
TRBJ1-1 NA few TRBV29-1 CSVVCPVTEAFF TGCAGCGTTGTTTGTCCCGTCACTGAAGCTTTCTTT
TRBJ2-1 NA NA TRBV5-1 CASSFGDREVPGSSYNEQFF TGCGCCAGCAGCTTTGGCGATAGAGAGGTTCCCGGTAGCTCCTACAATGAGCAGTTCTTC
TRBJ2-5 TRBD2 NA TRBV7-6 CASSSINQRGSHMKETQYF TGTGCCAGCAGCTCAATCAATCAGCGGGGGAGCCATATGAAAGAGACCCAGTACTTC
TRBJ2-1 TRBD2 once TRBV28 CASSRDGRGSYNEQFF TGTGCCAGCAGCCGGGACGGGAGGGGCTCCTACAATGAGCAGTTCTTC
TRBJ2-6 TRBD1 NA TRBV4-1 CASSQHRRTGSGANVLTF TGCGCCAGCAGCCAGCACCGCCGGACAGGCTCTGGGGCCAACGTCCTGACTTTC
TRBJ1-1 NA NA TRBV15 CATSRDRSPVDSEAFF TGTGCCACCAGCAGAGATAGATCGCCCGTGGACAGTGAAGCTTTCTTT
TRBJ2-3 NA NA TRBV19 CASSIWFDGRDTQYF TGTGCCAGTAGTATCTGGTTCGATGGGCGAGATACGCAGTATTTT
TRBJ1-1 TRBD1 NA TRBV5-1 CASSEDRGPRTEAFF TGCGCCAGCAGCGAAGACAGGGGCCCCAGGACTGAAGCTTTCTTT
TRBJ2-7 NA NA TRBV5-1 CASSQMSRSSYEQYF TGCGCCAGCAGCCAAATGTCTCGGAGCTCCTACGAGCAGTACTTC
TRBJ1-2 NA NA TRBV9 CASSVAVGAYGYTF TGTGCCAGCAGCGTAGCCGTCGGAGCCTATGGCTACACCTTC
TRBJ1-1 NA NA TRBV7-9 CASSLRGNTEAFF TGTGCCAGCAGCTTAAGGGGAAACACTGAAGCTTTCTTT
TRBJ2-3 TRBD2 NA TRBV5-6 CASSCGTSGAHTGDTQYF TGTGCCAGCAGCTGCGGGACTAGCGGTGCGCACACGGGAGATACGCAGTATTTT
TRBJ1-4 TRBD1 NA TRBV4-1 CASRDRGFEKLFF TGCGCCAGCCGGGACAGGGGGTTTGAAAAACTGTTTTTT
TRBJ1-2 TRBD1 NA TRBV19 CASSIDLGTGSYGYTF TGTGCCAGTAGTATTGACCTGGGGACAGGCAGCTATGGCTACACCTTC
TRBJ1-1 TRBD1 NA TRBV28 CASTSAGTGEGTEAFF TGTGCCAGCACCTCTGCCGGGACAGGGGAAGGCACTGAAGCTTTCTTT
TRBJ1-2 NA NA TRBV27 CASSLASGRDYGYTF TGTGCCAGCAGTTTAGCTTCGGGCAGGGACTATGGCTACACCTTC
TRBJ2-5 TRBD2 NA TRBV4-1 CASSQDSGCWWETQYF TGTGCCAGCAGCCAAGATAGCGGGTGTTGGTGGGAGACCCAGTACTTC
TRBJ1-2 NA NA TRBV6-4 CASSDSGHNNYTF TGTGCCAGCAGTGACTCGGGACACAACAACTACACCTTC
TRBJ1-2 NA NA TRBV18 CAIRGREGYTF TGTGCCATCAGGGGAAGAGAGGGCTACACCTTC
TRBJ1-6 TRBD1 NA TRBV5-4 CASSSDRDRDSPLHF TGTGCCAGCAGCTCGGACAGGGACCGAGATTCACCCCTCCACTTT
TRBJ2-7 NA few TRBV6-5 CASSLRGFFYEQYF TGTGCCAGCAGTCTCCGGGGGTTTTTCTACGAGCAGTACTTC
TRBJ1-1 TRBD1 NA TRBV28 CASYLTGTEAFF TGTGCCAGCTATTTAACCGGGACAGAGGCTTTCTTT
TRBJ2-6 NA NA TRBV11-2 CASSLFAGRPGANVLTF TGTGCCAGCAGCTTATTCGCGGGGCGGCCTGGGGCCAACGTCCTGACTTTC
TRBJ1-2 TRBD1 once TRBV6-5 CASSYRDREEGNGYTF TGTGCCAGCAGTTACCGGGACAGGGAAGAAGGAAATGGCTACACCTTC
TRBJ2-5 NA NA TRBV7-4 CASSPPGFETQYF TGTGCCAGCAGCCCGCCAGGGTTTGAGACCCAGTACTTC
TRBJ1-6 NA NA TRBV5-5 CASSAGSQNSPLHF TGTGCCAGCAGTGCGGGATCGCAGAATTCACCCCTCCACTTT
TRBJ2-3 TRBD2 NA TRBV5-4 CASSLRYGGGDTQYF TGTGCCAGCAGCTTGCGCTACGGGGGGGGCGATACGCAGTATTTT
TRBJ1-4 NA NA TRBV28 CASSSERAIGVLREKLFF TGTGCCAGCAGTAGTGAAAGGGCAATCGGGGTACTTCGGGAAAAACTGTTTTTT
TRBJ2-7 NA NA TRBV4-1 CASSRGRDIFDEQYF TGCGCCAGCAGCCGCGGCCGGGACATTTTCGACGAGCAGTACTTC
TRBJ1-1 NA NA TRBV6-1 CASSVKGCEAFF TGTGCCAGCAGTGTTAAGGGGTGTGAAGCTTTCTTT
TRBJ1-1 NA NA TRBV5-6 CASSLGPPNTEAFF TGTGCCAGCAGCTTGGGGCCGCCGAACACTGAAGCTTTCTTT
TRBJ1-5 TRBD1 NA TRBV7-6 CASSLDRDRVPRPQHF TGTGCCAGCAGCTTAGACCGGGACAGAGTGCCTCGGCCCCAGCATTTT
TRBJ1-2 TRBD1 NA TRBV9 CASSLPPDRAIPRGYTF TGTGCCAGCAGCCTCCCCCCGGACAGGGCGATTCCCCGGGGCTACACCTTC
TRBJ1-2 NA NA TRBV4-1 CASSQDGGSYGYTF TGCGCCAGCAGCCAAGATGGAGGATCCTATGGCTACACCTTC
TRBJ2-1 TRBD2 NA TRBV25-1 CASSPLGAGGPHNEQFF TGTGCCAGCAGTCCACTGGGGGCGGGGGGGCCTCACAATGAGCAGTTCTTC
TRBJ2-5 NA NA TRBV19 CASSTRNSQGQETQYF TGTGCCAGTAGTACCCGGAACTCACAGGGTCAAGAGACCCAGTACTTC
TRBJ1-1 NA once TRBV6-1 CASMAGVNTEAFF TGTGCCAGCATGGCCGGGGTGAACACTGAAGCTTTCTTT